Listed below are T cell receptor beta chains from one sample, sequenced in a study of beta chain features in type 1 diabetes. The data were produced by immunoSEQ multiplex PCR, yet TCRdb's version contains in-frame clones alone and is incomplete. The sample contains approximately 100,000 clones, roughly 40% of which appear only once. Sequenced material: stem cell memory CD4+ T cells from blood. The receptors shown here come from a woman aged 18-35 years in good health. The CDR3 runs from the conserved cysteine through the conserved F or W. Each record gives: J gene, clone size, D gene, V gene, CDR3 protein, CDR3 DNA. A D gene is named only where the DNA matches it firmly. Some rows have no size entry. The others give once, few or many, or a class for an expanded clone.

TRBJ2-7 | NA | NA | TRBV28 | CASKQVNEQYF | TGTGCCAGCAAGCAAGTTAACGAGCAGTACTTC
TRBJ2-1 | few | TRBD2 | TRBV7-3 | CASSPTSGQYNEQFF | TGTGCCAGCAGTCCGACTAGCGGACAATACAATGAGCAGTTCTTC
TRBJ2-7 | few | NA | TRBV7-3 | CASSPDRYSYEQYF | TGTGCCAGCAGCCCCGACAGGTACTCCTACGAGCAGTACTTC
TRBJ2-1 | NA | NA | TRBV27 | CASSPPGLSDNEQFF | TGTGCCAGCAGCCCCCCCGGTCTTTCTGACAATGAGCAGTTCTTC
TRBJ1-4 | few | NA | TRBV30 | CAWSVSGGREKLFF | TGTGCCTGGAGTGTATCGGGGGGACGCGAAAAACTGTTTTTT
TRBJ1-1 | NA | NA | TRBV7-3 | CASSSREGTEAFF | TGTGCCAGCAGCTCCAGGGAAGGGACTGAAGCTTTCTTT
TRBJ1-2 | few | NA | TRBV4-3 | CASSQDGRGAMGYTF | TGCGCCAGCAGCCAAGATGGTAGGGGCGCTATGGGCTACACCTTC
TRBJ2-7 | NA | NA | TRBV19 | CASSTTSIGSYEQYF | TGTGCCAGTAGTACCACTAGTATCGGGTCCTACGAGCAGTACTTC
TRBJ2-3 | few | TRBD2 | TRBV9 | CASSVALSGRGTDTQYF | TGTGCCAGCAGCGTAGCCCTTAGCGGGAGGGGCACAGATACGCAGTATTTT
TRBJ1-1 | NA | NA | TRBV18 | CASSPGGGGNTEAFF | TGTGCCAGCTCACCAGGAGGGGGGGGGAACACTGAAGCTTTCTTT
TRBJ2-4 | NA | NA | TRBV7-2 | CASTGVRNIQYF | TGTGCCAGCACGGGGGTACGAAACATTCAGTACTTC
TRBJ2-1 | NA | NA | TRBV9 | CASSVVGSLGINEQFF | TGTGCCAGCAGCGTAGTCGGGAGCCTAGGAATCAATGAGCAGTTCTTC
TRBJ2-1 | NA | TRBD1 | TRBV30 | CAWSGQGYEQFF | TGTGCCTGGAGCGGACAGGGGTATGAGCAGTTCTTC
TRBJ1-4 | few | NA | TRBV7-9 | CASSLQTGKREKLFF | TGTGCCAGCAGCCTCCAAACAGGGAAGAGGGAAAAACTGTTTTTT
TRBJ1-4 | NA | TRBD1 | TRBV30 | CAWSGTGAEKLFF | TGTGCCTGGAGTGGGACAGGGGCTGAAAAACTGTTTTTT
TRBJ2-5 | few | NA | TRBV9 | CASSVGGGETQYF | TGTGCCAGCAGCGTAGGCGGTGGGGAGACCCAGTACTTC
TRBJ2-5 | NA | TRBD1 | TRBV7-9 | CASSFWTGDETQYF | TGTGCCAGCAGCTTTTGGACAGGGGACGAGACCCAGTACTTC
TRBJ1-1 | NA | NA | TRBV5-1 | CASSSRQSIRNTEAFF | TGCGCCAGCAGTTCGAGGCAGTCTATTCGGAACACTGAAGCTTTCTTT
TRBJ2-1 | many | NA | TRBV29-1 | CSGGSNEQFF | TGCAGCGGGGGCAGCAATGAGCAGTTCTTC
TRBJ2-7 | NA | NA | TRBV10-3 | CATGTPIPHEQYF | TGTGCCACCGGGACTCCGATTCCACACGAGCAGTACTTC
TRBJ2-2 | NA | NA | TRBV19 | CATHRAGELFF | TGTGCCACACACCGGGCCGGGGAGCTGTTTTTT
TRBJ1-1 | NA | NA | TRBV9 | CASSTQTNTEAFF | TGTGCCAGCAGCACACAGACGAACACTGAAGCTTTCTTT
TRBJ2-3 | NA | NA | TRBV6-4 | CASNFTDTQYF | TGTGCCAGCAACTTCACAGATACGCAGTATTTT
TRBJ2-6 | NA | TRBD1 | TRBV5-5 | CASSQTGAGANVLTF | TGTGCCAGCAGTCAGACAGGGGCAGGGGCCAACGTCCTGACTTTC
TRBJ2-2 | NA | NA | TRBV12-5 | CASGAGSSGSSTGELFF | TGTGCTAGTGGTGCTGGGTCGAGCGGGTCTTCCACCGGGGAGCTGTTTTTT
TRBJ2-7 | few | TRBD2 | TRBV7-9 | CASSPVRGDYEQYF | TGTGCCAGCAGCCCCGTCCGGGGGGATTACGAGCAGTACTTC
TRBJ2-1 | NA | TRBD2 | TRBV27 | CASSLISGRAGYNEQFF | TGTGCCAGCAGTTTAATTAGCGGGAGGGCGGGTTACAATGAGCAGTTCTTC
TRBJ2-5 | few | NA | TRBV7-8 | CASSHRQGQETQYF | TGTGCCAGCAGCCATCGTCAGGGGCAAGAGACCCAGTACTTC
TRBJ2-7 | once | TRBD2 | TRBV13 | CASSLGRGLADYEQYF | TGTGCCAGCAGCTTAGGTAGGGGACTAGCGGACTACGAGCAGTACTTC
TRBJ1-2 | NA | NA | TRBV5-1 | CASSPNTGNGFNGYTF | TGCGCCAGCAGCCCCAATACGGGGAACGGTTTTAATGGCTACACCTTC
TRBJ2-7 | few | TRBD1 | TRBV6-5 | CASSSPRTGDNEQYF | TGTGCCAGCAGTTCGCCGAGGACAGGGGACAACGAGCAGTACTTC
TRBJ2-1 | NA | NA | TRBV7-2 | CASSLLGIGSDEQFF | TGTGCCAGCAGCTTACTTGGAATCGGGAGCGATGAGCAGTTCTTC
TRBJ1-5 | NA | NA | TRBV28 | CASSTGNGQHF | TGTGCCAGCAGTACGGGAAACGGGCAGCATTTT
TRBJ2-6 | NA | NA | TRBV11-2 | CASSLTVSGANVLTF | TGTGCCAGCAGCCTGACAGTCTCTGGGGCCAACGTCCTGACTTTC
TRBJ2-5 | NA | NA | TRBV5-1 | CASSRGHPQETQYF | TGCGCCAGCAGCCGGGGACACCCCCAAGAGACCCAGTACTTC
TRBJ2-2 | NA | NA | TRBV30 | CASGKSGELFF | TGTGCCTCCGGGAAGAGCGGGGAGCTGTTTTTT
TRBJ2-1 | NA | NA | TRBV21-1 | CASSRGLGVDEQFF | TGTGCCAGCAGCAGAGGTTTAGGGGTAGATGAGCAGTTCTTC
TRBJ2-5 | NA | NA | TRBV11-1 | CASSRQDSSPQYF | TGTGCCAGCAGCCGACAAGACAGCTCGCCCCAGTACTTC
TRBJ2-1 | NA | NA | TRBV4-2 | CASSRTTRANEQFF | TGTGCCAGCAGCCGCACGACTCGCGCTAATGAGCAGTTCTTC
TRBJ2-5 | few | NA | TRBV18 | CASSPRPGSETQYF | TGTGCCAGCTCCCCGAGGCCAGGGTCGGAGACCCAGTACTTC